This entry concerns a single TCR beta chain. Its cognate antigen is unknown. Germline CDR1 is KGHDR and CDR2 is SFDVKD. The ends were cut back, 1 base at V and 8 bases at J, with 5 bases in the middle. The CDR3 totals 12 residues. Via MiXCR, TCRdb re-called the reads, giving one row per CDR3 protein. This repertoire shows 750,000 to 900,000 distinct CDR3 sequences, 29% found once; its top ten account for approximately 14%. This sample stems from a study of T cell repertoires in cytomegalovirus infection. Study details: CMV epitopes that were recently identified and HLA-C-restricted were used alongside well-studied HLA-B-restricted ones. The study, taken as a whole, reports: The cumulative frequency of public TCR beta families identified carriers of CMV plus the relevant HLA. In two of eight donors, the top clonotype was HLA-C-restricted CMV-specific.

The chain couples TRBV24-1 to TRBJ2-1; D gene ambiguous. The receptor comes from a human donor in good health (CMV status not recorded). Some clones in this sample may be carry-over from other donors' samples. Sequenced here: cultured CD8+ T cells from PBMCs, sampled from culture after CMV antigen stimulation. The CDR3 here is CATSDLKYEQFF. As DNA, the CDR3 is TGTGCCACCAGTGATTTAAAGTATGAGCAGTTCTTC.